Listed here are 19 T cell receptor beta chains from one sample, sequenced in a study of CD8+CD57+ T cells in acquired aplastic anemia. Genomic DNA was employed as the template in profiling TCR beta VDJ and CDR3. Each CDR3 protein gets one entry after TCRdb re-called the reads with MiXCR. The profile covers about 120,000 distinct CDR3 sequences, with about 50% appearing a single time and roughly 29% taken by the ten largest. Individuals selected for sequencing had exhibited CD8+CD57+ cell expansion on flow cytometry. Sequencing was carried out using sorted CD4+, CD8+, or CD8+CD57+ T cells (not recorded which) from PBMCs. These receptors came from a human donor with aplastic anemia.

This clonotype was found many times. The chain links TRBV7-9 to TRBJ1-2; the D is unclear. The germline V gene has CDR1 SEHNR and CDR2 FQNEAQ (reference sequence). The CDR3 consists of 15 residues. Trimming pared 1 base from V and 0 bases from J, leaving 9 bases between. The CDR3 here is CASSLDSGTNYGYTF. The CDR3 nucleotides read TGTGCCAGCAGCTTAGATTCCGGTACTAACTATGGCTACACCTTC.

This clonotype was seen only a few times. The chain combines TRBV19 with TRBJ2-7, with D possibly being TRBD1 (5 bases). This CDR3 region has 14 residues. V lost 5 bases to trimming and J lost 1 base, with 12 bases between them. Germline assignment: CDR1 LNHDA and CDR2 SQIVND (reference sequence). The CDR3 DNA follows: TGTGCCAGTAGTCTGCAGGACACGTCCTACGAGCAGTACTTC. Translation: CASSLQDTSYEQYF.

A remark on this clonotype: Compared with germline, one end of the junction differs, possibly owing to a read error. In nucleotides, the CDR3 is TGTGCCAGCAGCGCATGGACTAGCGGGTTCACCGGGGAGCTGCTTTTT. This gives the protein CASSAWTSGFTGELLF. This rearrangement joins TRBV9 to TRBJ2-2; 11 bases fit TRBD2. The germline CDR1 and CDR2 sequences are SGDLS and YYNGEE. The length of the CDR3 is 16 residues. Combining the CDR3 with reference TRBV9 and TRBJ2-2 gives the whole variable domain DSGVTQTPKHLITATGQRVTLRCSPRSGDLSVYWYQQSLDQGLQFLIQYYNGEERAKGNILERFSAQQFPDLHSELNLSSLELGDSALYFCASSAWTSGFTGELLFGEGSRLTVL.

This chain uses TRBV9 with TRBJ2-7, with TRBD1 matching 10 bases. V lost 4 bases and J lost 2; bases outside the gene matches: 6. This CDR3 region has 15 residues. Looked up from germline, CDR1 is SGDLS and CDR2 is YYNGEE. This CDR3 is CASSSRTGGTYEQYF. DNA for the CDR3: TGTGCCAGCAGCTCTCGGACAGGGGGGACCTACGAGCAGTACTTC.

Turning to this clonotype: The conserved phenylalanine or tryptophan is not found at the CDR3 terminus, so this likely reflects a read error. The chain links TRBV9 to TRBJ1-4; TRBD1 matches 7 bases. CDR3 size: 17 residues. CDR1 SGDLS and CDR2 YYNGEE come from the germline V gene. DNA of the CDR3: TGTGTCAGCAGCCCCAACGGGGCAGGGGGATTGAATGAAAAACTGTTTCTT. Amino acid sequence: CVSSPNGAGGLNEKLFL.

This clonotype was observed a handful of times. The chain uses TRBV29-1 and TRBJ1-1; weak D call: TRBD1 (5 bases). CDR1 and CDR2 (germline): SQVTM, ANQGSEA. This CDR3 comprises 13 residues. The V gene lost 6 bases and the J gene lost 4 bases, with 15 bases spanning the gap. The CDR3 region is CSVKWGGSTEAFF. The CDR3 nucleotides read TGCAGCGTGAAGTGGGGGGGGAGCACTGAAGCTTTCTTT.

V and J are TRBV29-1 and TRBJ1-2; TRBD1 is a possible D gene (6 bases). The germline V gene has CDR1 SQVTM and CDR2 ANQGSEA. The CDR3 spans 11 residues. The V and J ends lost 6 bases and 9 bases respectively, with 14 bases between them. This CDR3 is CSVYNRDSYTF. The CDR3, as DNA: TGCAGCGTATATAACAGGGATAGCTACACCTTC.

This clonotype came up many times. For the CDR3, the DNA is TGTGCCAGTAGCCCCACCGGGACAGGGGAAAACACTGAAGCTTTCTTT. The encoded protein is CASSPTGTGENTEAFF. The chain carries TRBV19 and TRBJ1-1; TRBD1 aligns across 10 bases. The CDR3 sequence is 16 residues long. Germline CDR1 and CDR2: LNHDA and SQIVND (reference sequence). V was pared by 6 bases and J by 2 bases, with 9 bases of the junction left unmatched.

The chain joins TRBV2 to TRBJ1-5, with D perhaps TRBD1 (5 bases). V lost 5 bases, J lost 6 bases, and 14 bases lay in between. The CDR3 has 14 amino acids. Germline-derived CDR1 and CDR2 are SNHLY and FYNNEI. The CDR3 loop reads CASSLRAESQPQHF. CDR3 DNA sequence: TGTGCCAGCAGTCTCAGGGCCGAAAGTCAGCCCCAGCATTTT.

In its sample, this clonotype was seen a few times. This sequence joins TRBV3-1 and TRBJ2-7, with D hard to call. The CDR3 length is 18 residues. Deletions cut 5 bases from V and 3 bases from J, with 26 bases between. CDR1 is LGHDT, CDR2 YNNKEL, per germline (reference sequence). CDR3 sequence reads: CASSFRTKPDNPNYEQYF. CDR3 bases: TGTGCCAGCAGCTTCCGGACCAAGCCCGACAATCCGAACTACGAGCAGTACTTC.

This sequence joins TRBV24-1 and TRBJ2-5; unclear D gene. Germline V gene lookup returns CDR1 KGHDR and CDR2 SFDVKD. V gave up 4 bases and J gave up 5 bases, with 13 bases separating them. There are 14 residues in the CDR3. CDR3 DNA: TGTGCCACCAGTGACCCAAGTTCTCATGAGACCCAGTACTTC. Translating gives CATSDPSSHETQYF.

The gene calls are TRBV24-1 and TRBJ2-1, with D uncertain. CDR3 length equals 13 residues. The V end was cut by 2 bases, the J end by 4 bases, with 5 bases between. The germline V gene encodes CDR1 KGHDR and CDR2 SFDVKD. The CDR3 here is CATSDSLYNEQFF. The CDR3 DNA is TGTGCCACCAGTGATTCCTTATACAATGAGCAGTTCTTC.

The rearrangement joins TRBV9 to TRBJ1-1, with 9 bases that match TRBD1. V shed 0 bases, J shed 7 bases, and the junction held 1 base outside the gene matches. The CDR3 covers 13 residues. The germline CDR1 and CDR2 sequences are SGDLS and YYNGEE. For the CDR3, the DNA is TGTGCCAGCAGCGTAGGGGACAGGGTTGAAGCTTTCTTT. Its protein product is CASSVGDRVEAFF. The full variable domain, with the rest looked up from reference TRBV9 and TRBJ1-1, is DSGVTQTPKHLITATGQRVTLRCSPRSGDLSVYWYQQSLDQGLQFLIQYYNGEERAKGNILERFSAQQFPDLHSELNLSSLELGDSALYFCASSVGDRVEAFFGQGTRLTVV.

The table lists this clonotype with a few counts. The chain carries TRBV20-1 and TRBJ2-7; 7 bases map to TRBD2. Germline CDR1 and CDR2: DFQATT and SNEGSKA (reference sequence). The CDR3 spans 14 residues. V lost 3 bases, J lost 1 base, and 6 bases stayed unmatched. In nucleotides, the CDR3 is TGCAGTGCTAGCCCAGCGGGAAGGTCCTACGAGCAGTACTTC. This gives the protein CSASPAGRSYEQYF.

The CDR3 protein is CASSGRDSSNEQFF. In DNA, the CDR3 is TGTGCCAGCAGCGGCCGGGACAGTTCTAATGAGCAGTTCTTC. This chain uses TRBV9 with TRBJ2-1, with 7 bases that match TRBD1. The CDR3 runs 14 residues. The germline CDR1 and CDR2 sequences are SGDLS and YYNGEE. J gave up 7 bases and V 3 bases, and 7 bases lay outside the gene matches.

The chain joins TRBV24-1 to TRBJ2-7; no clear D gene. The CDR3 has 10 residues. V lost 9 bases to trimming and J lost 10 bases, with 12 bases between them. Germline CDR1 KGHDR, CDR2 SFDVKD. The CDR3 loop is CATPDRRQYF. CDR3 bases: TGTGCCACCCCAGACCGGCGCCAGTACTTC.

The chain uses TRBV19 and TRBJ2-1, with TRBD2 matching 7 bases. CDR1 is LNHDA and CDR2 is SQIVND in the germline V gene (reference sequence). The V segment lost 6 bases and the J segment 7 bases; nucleotides outside the gene matches: 12. This CDR3 is 15 amino acids long. The CDR3 DNA reads as TGTGCCAGTAGGCGACTAGCCCACTCGGAAAATGAGCAGTTCTTC. Translation gives CASRRLAHSENEQFF.

The rearrangement links TRBV24-1 to TRBJ2-7; TRBD1 might be the D (5 bases). The CDR3 extends over 13 amino acids. Germline CDR1 and CDR2: KGHDR and SFDVKD. V lost 2 bases and J 4 bases, leaving 8 bases between the germline ends. CDR3 sequence reads: CATSDSQGYEQYF. The CDR3 DNA sequence: TGTGCCACCAGTGATTCGCAGGGTTACGAGCAGTACTTC.

This clonotype was observed many times. The rearrangement uses TRBV7-6 and TRBJ2-1; 7 bases line up with TRBD1. The CDR3 has 14 residues. The germline CDR1 and CDR2 sequences are SGHVS and FNYEAQ. Trimming cost V 5 bases and J 3 bases; bases outside gene matches: 4. The CDR3 bases are TGTGCCAGCAGCCCCCGGGACAGCTACAATGAGCAGTTCTTC. Amino acids: CASSPRDSYNEQFF.